This T cell receptor (beta chain) is drawn from a study of OX40 agonist ivuxolimab in advanced cancers. Study background: The eligibility criteria allowed prior anti-PD-1, anti-PD-L1 or anti-CTLA-4 therapy, and roughly 39% had some. The study's findings and limits: Not determined was the antigen specificity of the expanded peripheral T cells.

TCRdb's copy holds only in-frame clones and misses some; the assay was immunoSEQ multiplex PCR. The sample comprises nearly 45,000 clones, roughly 90% of which are singletons, and around 16% rests with the top ten. This CDR3 is built from 16 residues. Germline CDR1 and CDR2: MNHEY and SMNVEV (reference sequence). The trim removed 4 bases at V and 7 bases at J, leaving 13 bases unmatched. With respect to this clone: As yet, its antigen is unknown.

The genes are TRBV27 and TRBJ2-1; 7 bases agree with TRBD2. The TCR originated in an adult with an advanced solid tumor such as melanoma, head and neck, liver or kidney cancer. The source material was CD4+ or CD8+ T cells sorted from blood, sampled in a trial of the OX40 agonist ivuxolimab. CDR3 DNA sequence: TGTGCCAGCAGTTCGAATGGGAGGGGTCCGACGAATGAGCAGTTCTTC. Translating it yields CASSSNGRGPTNEQFF.